This entry lists 20 T cell receptor beta chains sequenced from one sample in a study of T cell responses to AZD1222 COVID-19 vaccine. The repertoire was sequenced with immunoSEQ multiplex PCR; TCRdb's copy has only in-frame clones and lacks some. The data show some 150,000 clones, more than 70% seen once. The sequencing here drew on peripheral blood, taken 28 days after the second AZD1222 dose. The receptor source for this set is an adult who received the AZD1222 COVID-19 vaccine.

This clone appeared a single time. The rearrangement uses TRBV18 and TRBJ1-1; D ambiguous. Trimming removed 2 bases at V and 1 base at J, with 8 bases between. The CDR3 contains 14 residues. Germline values: CDR1 KGHSH, CDR2 LQKENI. The CDR3 DNA sequence: TGTGCCAGCTCACCAAAAGGACGGAACACTGAAGCTTTCTTT. Its protein product is CASSPKGRNTEAFF.

The chain recombines TRBV5-1 with TRBJ2-1; no clear D. Germline CDR1 SGHRS, CDR2 YFSETQ. The V end lost 0 bases, the J end lost 2 bases, and 3 bases lay between the germline ends. This CDR3 has 13 amino acids. CDR3 in DNA: TGCGCCAGCAGCTTGGGGGCCTACAATGAGCAGTTCTTC. It codes for CASSLGAYNEQFF.

The rearrangement links TRBV2 to TRBJ1-5; no clear D. This CDR3 contains 12 residues. CDR1 and CDR2 from the germline V gene are SNHLY and FYNNEI. The germline V and J ends were trimmed by 4 bases and 4 bases, with 5 bases remaining between them. In DNA, the CDR3 is TGTGCCAGCAGTGTAGAAAATCAGCCCCAGCATTTT. Residues: CASSVENQPQHF.

The gene calls are TRBV19 and TRBJ1-3; D not resolved. The CDR3 loop spans 13 amino acids. The germline V gene has CDR1 LNHDA and CDR2 SQIVND (reference sequence). The germline V and J ends were trimmed by 9 bases and 0 bases, with 9 bases remaining between them. The CDR3 loop reads CASPNPSGNTIYF. The CDR3 region has the DNA TGTGCCAGCCCAAATCCCTCTGGAAACACCATATATTTT.

The rearrangement links TRBV19 to TRBJ1-1; D possibly corresponds to TRBD1 (5 bases). V lost 4 bases and J lost 1, with 13 bases in between. The CDR3 is made up of 15 amino acids. Germline V gene sequence: CDR1 LNHDA, CDR2 SQIVND (reference sequence). CDR3 region: CASSTGWGGNTEAFF. The CDR3 nucleotides read TGTGCCAGTAGTACCGGCTGGGGGGGGAACACTGAAGCTTTCTTT.

V and J are TRBV20-1 and TRBJ1-1; 7 nucleotides align to TRBD1. The CDR3 runs 11 residues. V lost 3 bases, J lost 6 bases, and 1 base stayed unmatched. Germline V lookup: CDR1 DFQATT, CDR2 SNEGSKA (reference sequence). CDR3: CSARRGPEAFF. The CDR3 nucleotides are TGCAGTGCTAGGAGGGGGCCTGAAGCTTTCTTT.

This sequence joins TRBV24-1 and TRBJ2-2; unclear D gene. The CDR3 has 15 residues. The V end was cut by 3 bases, the J end by 3 bases, with 10 bases between. Germline loops: CDR1 KGHDR, CDR2 SFDVKD. The CDR3 DNA sequence: TGTGCCACCAGTGATGTCGACCGAGACACCGGGGAGCTGTTTTTT. It yields the protein CATSDVDRDTGELFF.

The count of this clone is one. The J gene is TRBJ1-3, the V gene TRBV10-1; 7 bases agree with TRBD1. Looked up from germline, CDR1 is WNHNN and CDR2 is SYGVQD (reference sequence). CDR3 size: 14 residues. Trimming cost V 8 bases and J 0 bases; bases outside gene matches: 4. CDR3: CASSTGSSGNTIYF. For the CDR3, the DNA is TGCGCCAGCTCGACAGGGTCCTCTGGAAACACCATATATTTT.

The chain links TRBV24-1 to TRBJ1-2, with a possible D match to TRBD1 (6 bases). Per germline, CDR1 KGHDR and CDR2 SFDVKD. V was pared by 4 bases and J by 14 bases, with 19 bases between. This CDR3 is built from 13 residues. CDR3 amino acids: CATSDQIDRRVTF. For the CDR3, the DNA is TGTGCCACCAGTGACCAAATCGACAGGAGGGTAACCTTC.

The V and J genes are TRBV21-1 and TRBJ1-2; the D call of TRBD1 is as the table states it, not checked on the DNA. TRBV21-1 is designated a pseudogene. CDR3 length equals 16 residues. The CDR3 protein is CASKPKERTANYGYTF. DNA for the CDR3: TGTGCCAGCAAGCCAAAGGAGAGGACAGCTAACTATGGCTACACCTTC.

The chain has TRBV18 and TRBJ2-2; D not resolved. This CDR3 is built from 12 residues. With 4 bases removed from V and 1 base from J, the gap between germline ends came to 1 base. Germline CDR1 reads KGHSH; CDR2 reads LQKENI. The CDR3, as DNA: TGTGCCAGCTCACTGAACACCGGGGAGCTGTTTTTT. Amino acid sequence: CASSLNTGELFF.

J is TRBJ1-4 and V is TRBV6-5; 10 positions match TRBD1. Germline V gene sequence: CDR1 MNHEY, CDR2 SVGAGI. V lost 8 bases to trimming and J lost 5 bases; unmatched junction nucleotides: 2. The CDR3 runs to 13 residues. The CDR3 sequence: CASQDRGNEKLFF. CDR3 in DNA: TGTGCCAGCCAGGACAGGGGGAATGAAAAACTGTTTTTT.

This sequence joins TRBV19 and TRBJ1-2, with 7 bases lining up with TRBD1. V was clipped by 6 bases and J by 8 bases; unmatched bases: 15. This CDR3 comprises 15 residues. Germline CDR1 and CDR2: LNHDA and SQIVND (reference sequence). Written as DNA, the CDR3 is TGTGCCAGTAGCCCTATGGGACAGCTAGTACGCGGCTACACCTTC. It encodes CASSPMGQLVRGYTF.

The V and J genes are TRBV2 and TRBJ1-3; no firm D call. Germline CDR1 is SNHLY and CDR2 is FYNNEI. CDR3 length equals 13 residues. The V end lost 6 bases, the J end lost 0 bases, and 6 bases lay between the germline ends. The CDR3 spells CASRGFSGNTIYF. DNA of the CDR3: TGTGCCAGCAGAGGTTTCTCTGGAAACACCATATATTTT.

The chain is built from TRBV3-1 (or the pseudogene TRBV3-2) and TRBJ2-2; D ambiguous. The CDR3 totals 14 residues. Per the germline V gene, CDR1 is LGHDT and CDR2 is YNNKEL (reference sequence). V gave up 1 base and J gave up 8 bases, with 11 bases separating them. Written as DNA, the CDR3 is TGTGCCAGCAGCCAAGGAGGAGCGAGAGGGGAGCTGTTTTTT. Translated, it gives CASSQGGARGELFF.

This chain links TRBV5-6 with TRBJ1-2, with no clear D. Germline loops: CDR1 SGHDT, CDR2 YYEEEE. CDR3 length equals 13 residues. The germline V and J ends were trimmed by 4 bases and 1 base, with 8 bases remaining between them. The CDR3 here is CASSPRINYGYTF. As DNA, the CDR3 is TGTGCCAGCAGCCCCAGGATTAACTATGGCTACACCTTC.

The chain is built from TRBV27 and TRBJ2-2; 7 bases line up with TRBD2. Germline V gene lookup returns CDR1 MNHEY and CDR2 SMNVEV (reference sequence). J lost 2 bases, V lost 8 bases, and 5 bases had no gene match. This CDR3 region has 14 residues. CDR3 region: CASAGRLNTGELFF. Written as DNA, the CDR3 is TGTGCCAGCGCCGGGAGGCTTAACACCGGGGAGCTGTTTTTT.

This clone was detected once. V is TRBV5-1 and J is TRBJ1-4; weak D call: TRBD1 (6 bases). Germline CDR1 and CDR2: SGHRS and YFSETQ. This CDR3 is 17 amino acids long. V lost 0 bases, J lost 4 bases, and 16 bases lay in between. Here the CDR3 reads CASSLAGGLGLNEKLFF. The CDR3 DNA follows: TGCGCCAGCAGCTTGGCGGGGGGCCTCGGCCTTAATGAAAAACTGTTTTTT.

CDR3 in DNA: TGTGCCAGCAGCTCGACTAGCGGGGGGATCTACGAGCAGTACTTC. Translation gives CASSSTSGGIYEQYF. V and J are TRBV5-4 and TRBJ2-7, with 13 bases matching TRBD2. Germline-derived CDR1 and CDR2 are SGHNT and YYREEE (reference sequence). J was trimmed by 3 bases and V by 3 bases; bases with no gene match: 3. The CDR3 runs to 15 residues.

This clone was observed a single time. Here the CDR3 reads CASSDRGGSSGANVLTF. The CDR3 region has the DNA TGTGCCAGCAGTGACCGGGGGGGGAGCTCTGGGGCCAACGTCCTGACTTTC. The rearrangement joins TRBV6-4 to TRBJ2-6, with 8 bases identical to TRBD2. After removal of 2 bases from V and 0 bases from J, the junction contained 3 bases not matched to a gene. CDR1 is MRHNA, CDR2 SNTAGT, per germline. CDR3 size: 17 residues.